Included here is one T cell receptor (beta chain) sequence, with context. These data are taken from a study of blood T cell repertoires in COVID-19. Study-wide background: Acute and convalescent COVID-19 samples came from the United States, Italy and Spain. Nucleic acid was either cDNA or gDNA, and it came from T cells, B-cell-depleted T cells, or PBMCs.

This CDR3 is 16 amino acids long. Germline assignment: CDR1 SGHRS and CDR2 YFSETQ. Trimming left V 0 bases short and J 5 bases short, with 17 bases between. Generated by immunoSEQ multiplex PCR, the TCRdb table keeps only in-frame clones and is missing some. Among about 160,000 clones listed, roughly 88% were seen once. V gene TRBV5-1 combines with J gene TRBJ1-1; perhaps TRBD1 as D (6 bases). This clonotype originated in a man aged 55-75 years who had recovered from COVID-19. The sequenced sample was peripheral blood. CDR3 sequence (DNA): TGCGCCAGCAGCTTGGTACAGGGAATGGGGGCGACTGAAGCTTTCTTT. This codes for CASSLVQGMGATEAFF.